These 4 T cell receptor beta chains came from one sample sequenced in a study of monozygotic twins with cystic fibrosis. The repertoire was sequenced with immunoSEQ multiplex PCR; TCRdb's copy has only in-frame clones and lacks some. The table includes some 17,000 clones, almost 97% detected once. Sequenced sample: blood. These receptors all stem from a girl aged 2 to 9 with cystic fibrosis.

The chain links TRBV19 to TRBJ1-1; D ambiguous. V was trimmed by 2 bases and J by 3 bases, leaving 7 bases between them. This CDR3 is 13 amino acids long. Per the germline V gene, CDR1 is LNHDA and CDR2 is SQIVND (reference sequence). In DNA form, the CDR3 reads TGTGCCAGTAGTATATCCCCTGACACTGAAGCTTTCTTT. This codes for CASSISPDTEAFF.

The chain uses TRBV13 and TRBJ1-2; tentatively, D is TRBD1 (5 bases). Germline-derived CDR1 and CDR2 are PRHDT and FYEKMQ (reference sequence). The length of the CDR3 is 14 residues. The V end was cut by 5 bases, the J end by 4 bases, with 14 bases between. Here the CDR3 reads CASSPRDGTYGYTF. The CDR3 DNA sequence: TGTGCCAGCAGCCCCCGGGACGGGACCTATGGCTACACCTTC.

This clone was seen only once. The chain joins TRBV12-5 to TRBJ1-1; TRBD1 matches 9 bases. The CDR3 is 22 residues long. V was clipped by 3 bases and J by 0 bases; unmatched bases: 23. Per the germline V gene, CDR1 is LGHNT and CDR2 is FRNRAP. The CDR3 is CASGFRGQGGVDIHIMNTEAFF. The CDR3 DNA reads as TGTGCTAGTGGTTTCCGGGGACAGGGAGGGGTCGACATCCATATTATGAACACTGAAGCTTTCTTT.

The V call is TRBV10-2, the J call TRBJ2-7, with 7 bases fitting TRBD1. CDR1 WSHSY and CDR2 SAAADI come from the germline V gene. The CDR3 is 14 residues long. Unmatched junction bases numbered 4, after V lost 2 bases and J lost 3 bases. The CDR3 DNA is TGCGCCAGCAGTGAGGACAGGGAAAACTACGAGCAGTACTTC. It translates to CASSEDRENYEQYF.